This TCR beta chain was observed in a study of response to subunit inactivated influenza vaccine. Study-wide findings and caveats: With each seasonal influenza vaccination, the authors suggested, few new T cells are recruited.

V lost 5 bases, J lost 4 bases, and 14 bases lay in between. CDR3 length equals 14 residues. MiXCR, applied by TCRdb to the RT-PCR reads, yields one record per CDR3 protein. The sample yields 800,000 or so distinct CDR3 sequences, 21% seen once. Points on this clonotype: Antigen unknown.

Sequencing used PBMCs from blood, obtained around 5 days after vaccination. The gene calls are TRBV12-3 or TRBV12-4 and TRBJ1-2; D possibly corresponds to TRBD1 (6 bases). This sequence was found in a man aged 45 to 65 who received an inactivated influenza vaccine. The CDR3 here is CASSPGGWAYGYTF. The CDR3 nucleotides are TGTGCCAGCAGTCCTGGGGGCTGGGCCTATGGCTACACCTTC.